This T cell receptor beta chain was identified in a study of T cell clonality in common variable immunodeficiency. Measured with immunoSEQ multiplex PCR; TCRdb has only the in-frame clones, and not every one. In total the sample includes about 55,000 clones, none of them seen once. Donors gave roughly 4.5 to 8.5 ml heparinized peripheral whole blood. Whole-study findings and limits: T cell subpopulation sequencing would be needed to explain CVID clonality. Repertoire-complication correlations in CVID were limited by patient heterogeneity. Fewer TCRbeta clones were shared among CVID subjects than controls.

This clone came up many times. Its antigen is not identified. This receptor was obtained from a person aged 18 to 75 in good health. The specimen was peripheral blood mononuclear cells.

The CDR3 DNA, read in part, is TGCGCCAGCAGCCAAGACGCGGGACATTCCTTTCCAGATACG. It encodes CASSQDAGHSFPDT. The full-length CDR3 reads as CASSQDAGHSFPDTQYF. V and J are TRBV4-1 and TRBJ2-3; perhaps D is TRBD1 or TRBD2 (6 bases each). The missing CDR3 end, 3 residues past where the read stops, is filled in from the germline J gene. The CDR3 loop spans 17 amino acids. The germline V and J ends were trimmed by 0 bases and 4 bases, with 17 bases remaining between them. Germline V lookup: CDR1 MGHRA, CDR2 YSYEKL.